This TCR beta chain was identified in a study of blood T cells in healthy people across ages. Overall study results and limits: There were more naive CD4+ cells and higher diversity in long-lived donors than in aged donors.

Germline CDR1 reads SQVTM; CDR2 reads ANQGSEA. Trimming removed 4 bases at V and 0 bases at J, with 21 bases between. CDR3 length: 17 amino acids. Through a sample-barcoded 5' primer and a J-beta primer mix, a second PCR was run for about 6 to 11 cycles. TCRdb reprocessed the 5' RACE reads with MiXCR, giving one entry per CDR3 protein. The sample shows about a million distinct CDR3 sequences, 45% to 60% of them seen only once. This clonotype showed up just a few times. Its antigen is unidentified. Sequencing was carried out using blood. The rearrangement uses TRBV29-1 and TRBJ1-1, with TRBD1 as a possible D gene (6 bases). The TCR sequence derives from a woman aged 60-75 years in good health. For the CDR3, the DNA is TGCAGCGTTGTGGGGGGCCCAGGGTACGGCATGAACACTGAAGCTTTCTTT. It codes for CSVVGGPGYGMNTEAFF.